The 12 T cell receptor beta chains reported below all come from one sample, sequenced in a study of cytotoxic CD8 clonotypes in ibrutinib-treated CLL. Produced via immunoSEQ multiplex PCR; TCRdb's table is partial and in-frame only. This table has roughly 250,000 clones, roughly 70% appearing once. Sequenced here: PBMCs, sampled after 24 months of ibrutinib treatment. These receptors were obtained from a human donor with chronic lymphocytic leukemia.

There are a few counts of this clone. The rearrangement links TRBV27 to TRBJ2-1; 8 positions match TRBD1. The CDR3 sequence is 16 residues long. Germline trimming cut 5 bases from V and 4 bases from J; bases unmatched to any gene: 10. CDR1 is MNHEY and CDR2 is SMNVEV in the germline V gene (reference sequence). This CDR3 reads CASSTRRDRNYNEQFF. As DNA, the CDR3 is TGTGCCAGCAGTACCCGCCGGGACAGGAATTACAATGAGCAGTTCTTC.

The genes are TRBV13 and TRBJ1-1; 9 bases line up with TRBD1. Germline V lookup: CDR1 PRHDT, CDR2 FYEKMQ (reference sequence). V trimming: 5 bases; J trimming: 2 bases; junction bases outside the gene matches: 6. CDR3 length: 15 residues. This CDR3 is CASSPGTGINTEAFF. The DNA of the CDR3 is TGTGCCAGCAGCCCGGGGACAGGGATTAACACTGAAGCTTTCTTT.

V and J are TRBV10-3 and TRBJ1-5; D ambiguous. This CDR3 is 13 amino acids long. V lost 6 bases, J lost 3 bases, and 9 bases lay in between. Germline CDR1 reads ENHRY; CDR2 reads SYGVKD. The CDR3 nucleotides read TGTGCCATCAGCCGGAGTGACAATCAGCCCCAGCATTTT. Residues: CAISRSDNQPQHF.

The rearrangement uses TRBV6-5 and TRBJ2-7; the D gene is possibly TRBD2 (5 bases). The CDR3 totals 14 residues. The germline V and J ends were trimmed by 5 bases and 2 bases, with 13 bases remaining between them. Germline CDR1 and CDR2: MNHEY and SVGAGI. CDR3 residues: CASSPRGGTYEQYF. The CDR3 DNA reads as TGTGCCAGCAGTCCTCGTGGAGGAACCTACGAGCAGTACTTC.

J is TRBJ2-1 and V is TRBV11-1; 8 bases are a match to TRBD2. Per germline, CDR1 SGHAT and CDR2 FQDESV (reference sequence). The trim removed 4 bases at V and 12 bases at J, leaving 5 bases unmatched. This CDR3 is built from 12 residues. The CDR3 is CASSSTSGLQFF. Here the CDR3 DNA reads TGTGCCAGCAGCTCAACTAGCGGACTGCAGTTCTTC.

A few counts support this clone. The rearrangement links TRBV7-2 to TRBJ2-7; no definite D call. CDR1 and CDR2 from the germline V gene are SGHTA and FQGNSA. Trimming took off 3 bases at V and 2 bases at J, with 20 bases between the two ends. The CDR3 extends over 17 amino acids. In DNA, the CDR3 is TGTGCCAGCAGCTTGGATCTTTCGATCCGAACTACCTACGAGCAGTACTTC. The encoded protein is CASSLDLSIRTTYEQYF.

The rearrangement joins TRBV5-1 to TRBJ2-3; 10 bases fit TRBD2. The CDR3 consists of 18 residues. J was trimmed by 0 bases and V by 3 bases; bases with no gene match: 10. Germline V gives CDR1 SGHRS, CDR2 YFSETQ. The CDR3 bases are TGCGCCAGCAGCTCCCTAGCGGGAGTGGCCTCTAGCACAGATACGCAGTATTTT. Residues: CASSSLAGVASSTDTQYF.

The rearrangement links TRBV11-3 to TRBJ2-7; D tentatively fits TRBD1 or TRBD2 (5 bases each). Germline V CDR1 and CDR2: SGHNT, YENEEA. The CDR3 contains 14 residues. Trimming removed 0 bases from V and 4 bases from J, with 10 bases in between. The CDR3 DNA sequence: TGTGCCAGCAGCTTAGATCCAGGGACGTACGAGCAGTACTTC. Encoded protein: CASSLDPGTYEQYF.

The chain combines TRBV6-1 with TRBJ2-7; TRBD1 might be the D (5 bases). CDR1 is MNHNS, CDR2 SASEGT, per germline. This CDR3 region has 15 residues. Trimming left V 3 bases short and J 3 bases short, with 15 bases between. CDR3 residues: CASSEGPGPVYEQYF. DNA of the CDR3: TGTGCCAGCAGTGAGGGGCCAGGGCCAGTCTACGAGCAGTACTTC.

The V call is TRBV5-1, the J call TRBJ2-1; D call uncertain. Germline loops: CDR1 SGHRS, CDR2 YFSETQ. Trimming pared 0 bases from V and 3 bases from J, leaving 10 bases between. The length of the CDR3 is 15 residues. CDR3 protein: CASSLETQLYNEQFF. The CDR3 DNA reads as TGCGCCAGCAGCTTGGAGACACAACTCTACAATGAGCAGTTCTTC. The entire variable domain, with the rest obtained from reference TRBV5-1 and TRBJ2-1, is as follows: KAGVTQTPRYLIKTRGQQVTLSCSPISGHRSVSWYQQTPGQGLQFLFEYFSETQRNKGNFPGRFSGRQFSNSRSEMNVSTLELGDSALYLCASSLETQLYNEQFFGPGTRLTVL.

This rearrangement joins TRBV6-6 to TRBJ2-3, with 11 nucleotides matching TRBD2. Germline loops: CDR1 MNHNY, CDR2 SVGAGI (reference sequence). The J segment lost 1 base and the V segment lost 6 bases, leaving 6 bases of the junction unmatched. The CDR3 contains 16 residues. CDR3 coding DNA: TGTGCCAGCAGACCTACTAGCGGGAGTGGCACAGATACGCAGTATTTT. It yields the protein CASRPTSGSGTDTQYF.

This clone has just one count. The CDR3 coding sequence is TGTGCCAGCAGCTTGATTGGGGTCGCGAACACCGGGGAGCTGTTTTTT. Translation gives CASSLIGVANTGELFF. The chain recombines TRBV5-4 with TRBJ2-2, with unresolved D. The CDR3 covers 16 residues. Trimming shortened V by 1 base and J by 0 bases, and 10 bases separated the two germline ends. CDR1 and CDR2 (germline): SGHNT, YYREEE (reference sequence).